This T cell receptor beta chain was captured by sequencing in a study of T cells in Graves' hyperthyroidism and ophthalmopathy. Points from the study as a whole: Most clonotypes expanded in thyroid above 0.001 were likewise present in blood.

The CDR3 regions of TCR beta were amplified from RNA transcripts. First-round RT-PCR of the TCR CDR3 relied on the HTBI primer set. A single record per CDR3 protein comes from TCRdb applying MiXCR to the multiplex PCR reads. The sample yields fewer than 550,000 distinct CDR3 sequences, less than 20% seen once. Of note for this clonotype: As yet, its antigen is unknown.

V dropped 4 bases and J dropped 1; count of bases not matched to a gene: 14. The CDR3 totals 18 residues. Germline lookup yields CDR1 ENHRY and CDR2 SYGVKD. The sequencing input was blood. This TCR came from a woman aged 18-29 years with Graves' hyperthyroidism. The chain is built from TRBV10-3 and TRBJ2-5; TRBD2 matches at 8 bases. This CDR3 reads CAISARPAGERVQETQYF. The CDR3 nucleotides read TGTGCCATCAGTGCGAGACCAGCGGGGGAGAGAGTCCAAGAGACCCAGTACTTC.